This T cell receptor (beta chain) came from a study of cytomegalovirus exposure and HLA in healthy donors. Study information: Unique TCRs numbering some 93 million, obtained from HLA-typed donors, made up an early data release.

Germline-derived CDR1 and CDR2 are LGHNA and YNFKEQ. The CDR3 runs 15 residues. V dropped 0 bases and J dropped 10 bases, with 16 bases sitting between them. Overall study results and limits: TCR beta V- and J-gene trimming, according to a later analysis, was linked to a missense DCLRE1C variant. Later work found most CMV-associated TCR beta chains apparently HLA-restricted.

Primers for the PCR totalled 60 Vbeta and 13 Jbeta. The repertoire was sequenced with immunoSEQ multiplex PCR; TCRdb's copy has only in-frame clones and lacks some. The sample contains some 120,000 clones, about 70% of which appear only once. As regards this clone: Its antigen is not identified.

The sequenced material came from PBMCs. This TCR came from a human donor in good health. The chain has TRBV4-2 and TRBJ1-5; D gene ambiguous. This CDR3 is CASSQDWLGEGPQHF. The CDR3 DNA reads TGTGCCAGCAGCCAAGATTGGCTGGGCGAAGGACCCCAGCATTTT.